These 27 T cell receptor beta chains share one sample of origin, sequenced in a study of cytomegalovirus exposure and HLA in healthy donors. PCR primers comprised 60 Vbeta and 13 Jbeta primers. Here immunoSEQ multiplex PCR was the method, and the copy in TCRdb shows in-frame clones only, minus some. The data hold 150,000 or so clones, with about 70% observed a single time. Material for sequencing was PBMCs. These receptors originate from a man aged 25-40 years in good health and CMV-seropositive.

This chain uses TRBV27 with TRBJ1-1; tentative D call: TRBD1 (5 bases). The germline V and J ends were trimmed by 2 bases and 6 bases, with 13 bases remaining between them. The CDR3 is made up of 14 amino acids. Germline V gene sequence: CDR1 MNHEY, CDR2 SMNVEV (reference sequence). Here the CDR3 reads CASSLEAGRAEAFF. The CDR3 DNA reads TGTGCCAGCAGTTTAGAGGCGGGGCGCGCTGAAGCTTTCTTT.

The genes are TRBV11-3 and TRBJ1-5; possible D gene TRBD1, 5 bases. Germline V gives CDR1 SGHNT, CDR2 YENEEA. The CDR3 is 17 amino acids. Between the trimmed V and J ends, which lost 3 bases and 5 bases, there was a span of 20 bases. The CDR3 here is CASSFPGLRLPYQPQHF. DNA for the CDR3: TGTGCCAGCAGCTTCCCGGGACTCCGACTACCGTATCAGCCCCAGCATTTT.

V usage is TRBV27 and J usage is TRBJ2-2; the D gene is possibly TRBD2 (5 bases). Per germline, CDR1 MNHEY and CDR2 SMNVEV (reference sequence). There are 14 residues in the CDR3. The V gene lost 6 bases and the J gene lost 0 bases, with 8 bases spanning the gap. The CDR3 protein is CASRSGTNTGELFF. CDR3 sequence (DNA): TGTGCCAGCAGGAGCGGAACGAACACCGGGGAGCTGTTTTTT.

CDR3: CASSSRQGNIYEQYF. As DNA, the CDR3 is TGCGCCAGCAGCTCCAGACAGGGGAATATCTACGAGCAGTACTTC. The V call is TRBV4-1, the J call TRBJ2-7; 8 nucleotides line up with TRBD1. The junction had 9 bases not matched to a gene; V was cut back by 5 bases and J by 3 bases. This CDR3 comprises 15 residues. Germline-derived CDR1 and CDR2 are MGHRA and YSYEKL.

The chain couples TRBV9 to TRBJ2-5; perhaps TRBD1 as D (5 bases). The CDR3 loop spans 14 amino acids. The V gene's germline CDR1 is SGDLS and CDR2 YYNGEE. Deletions cut 3 bases from V and 3 bases from J, with 12 bases between. CDR3 in DNA: TGTGCCAGCAGCGACCCTCAGGGCGAAGAGACCCAGTACTTC. Amino acid sequence: CASSDPQGEETQYF.

The chain carries TRBV7-9 and TRBJ2-3, with D possibly TRBD2 on 5 matching bases. The CDR3 sequence is 14 residues long. Trimming cost V 1 base and J 1 base, with 6 bases left between them. Germline V gene lookup returns CDR1 SEHNR and CDR2 FQNEAQ (reference sequence). The CDR3 protein is CASSLDGGTDTQYF. As DNA, the CDR3 is TGTGCCAGCAGCTTAGACGGGGGCACAGATACGCAGTATTTT.

V gene TRBV10-3 combines with J gene TRBJ2-5; D is unresolved. The end of the DNA is better explained by TRBJ2-7, so the J call may be wrong. Germline CDR1 is ENHRY and CDR2 is SYGVKD. The CDR3 is made up of 12 amino acids. CDR3 amino acids: CAISGMGYEQYF. CDR3 sequence (DNA): TGTGCCATCAGTGGGATGGGCTACGAGCAGTACTTC.

The chain links TRBV27 to TRBJ1-4; D is unclear. The CDR3 spans 15 residues. V was shortened by 2 bases and J by 5 bases, with 12 bases between the two germline ends. Germline lookup yields CDR1 MNHEY and CDR2 SMNVEV (reference sequence). The CDR3 DNA follows: TGTGCCAGCAGTTTAAGTCCAGCGGGAAATGAAAAACTGTTTTTT. Amino acids: CASSLSPAGNEKLFF.

The gene calls are TRBV19 and TRBJ1-5, with D uncertain. V shed 1 base and J shed 6 bases, with 13 bases lying between them. The CDR3 spans 15 residues. Per germline, CDR1 LNHDA and CDR2 SQIVND (reference sequence). CDR3 residues: CASSIAGEVGQPQHF. The CDR3 bases are TGTGCCAGTAGTATAGCTGGGGAGGTAGGTCAGCCCCAGCATTTT.

The V call is TRBV7-2, the J call TRBJ2-5; D gene uncertain. Germline CDR1 SGHTA, CDR2 FQGNSA. The CDR3 covers 13 residues. The germline V and J ends were trimmed by 1 base and 0 bases, with 3 bases remaining between them. The CDR3 nucleotides are TGTGCCAGCAGCTTAGTAGACCAAGAGACCCAGTACTTC. Translating it yields CASSLVDQETQYF.

The V gene is TRBV28, the J gene TRBJ2-3; TRBD1 matches at 11 bases. V shed 5 bases and J 6 bases; nucleotides not matched to a gene: 7. The CDR3 length is 15 residues. Germline V gene lookup returns CDR1 MDHEN and CDR2 SYDVKM. The CDR3 region is CASSLGTGGWDTQYF. DNA of the CDR3: TGTGCCAGCAGTCTTGGGACAGGGGGATGGGATACGCAGTATTTT.

A few counts support this clone. The rearrangement links TRBV28 to TRBJ2-1, with TRBD2 matching over 8 bases. Germline CDR1 and CDR2: MDHEN and SYDVKM. The CDR3 extends over 15 amino acids. Trimming cost V 4 bases and J 7 bases; bases outside gene matches: 9. The CDR3 sequence is CASSSLSGRRNEQFF. CDR3 sequence (DNA): TGTGCCAGCAGTTCCCTAAGCGGGAGACGTAATGAGCAGTTCTTC.

The chain couples TRBV28 to TRBJ1-5; D is ambiguous. The germline CDR1 and CDR2 sequences are MDHEN and SYDVKM. The CDR3 contains 15 residues. Trimming took off 6 bases at V and 0 bases at J, with 12 bases between the two ends. CDR3 in DNA: TGTGCCAGCAGCCCCCCGGGGAGTAGCAATCAGCCCCAGCATTTT. Amino acids: CASSPPGSSNQPQHF.

V is TRBV30 and J is TRBJ1-5; the match to TRBD1 covers 7 bases. This CDR3 has 13 residues. Germline values: CDR1 GTSNPN, CDR2 SVGIG (reference sequence). V was pared by 0 bases and J by 11 bases, with 7 bases of the junction left unmatched. The CDR3: CAWSVTGQSAQHF. Here the CDR3 DNA reads TGTGCCTGGAGTGTGACAGGGCAGTCGGCCCAGCATTTT.

This clone was picked up a small number of times. The chain has TRBV28 and TRBJ2-7, with 12 bases matching TRBD2. Germline V lookup: CDR1 MDHEN, CDR2 SYDVKM. V shed 6 bases and J 0 bases; nucleotides not matched to a gene: 6. The CDR3 extends over 16 amino acids. In nucleotides, the CDR3 is TGTGCCAGCAGCCCGGGGACTAGCGGGTACTCCTACGAGCAGTACTTC. Its protein is CASSPGTSGYSYEQYF.

V is TRBV7-9 and J is TRBJ2-7; 9 bases fit TRBD2. The CDR3 extends over 16 amino acids. Looked up from germline, CDR1 is SEHNR and CDR2 is FQNEAQ (reference sequence). The J segment lost 4 bases and the V segment lost 8 bases, leaving 15 bases of the junction unmatched. The CDR3 loop reads CASGPTSGPGLYEQYF. The CDR3 DNA is TGTGCCAGCGGACCAACTAGCGGGCCGGGGCTATACGAGCAGTACTTC.

The chain carries TRBV5-1 and TRBJ2-1, with 7 bases identical to TRBD2. The V and J ends lost 0 bases and 6 bases, in that order; junction bases with no gene match: 9. The germline CDR1 and CDR2 sequences are SGHRS and YFSETQ. The CDR3 length is 16 residues. CDR3 DNA sequence: TGCGCCAGCAGCTTGGGTCTAGCGGCCGATTCCAATGAGCAGTTCTTC. It yields the protein CASSLGLAADSNEQFF.

The gene calls are TRBV7-9 and TRBJ2-5; 9 bases fit TRBD2. V dropped 1 base and J dropped 5; count of bases not matched to a gene: 5. The CDR3 sequence is 15 residues long. Germline V gene lookup returns CDR1 SEHNR and CDR2 FQNEAQ (reference sequence). DNA of the CDR3: TGTGCCAGCAGCTTAGGTTTTAGCGGGAGCGAGACCCAGTACTTC. Translating gives CASSLGFSGSETQYF.

The chain links TRBV13 to TRBJ1-4, with TRBD1 identical over 8 bases. Germline loops: CDR1 PRHDT, CDR2 FYEKMQ (reference sequence). The V segment lost 3 bases and the J segment 8 bases; nucleotides outside the gene matches: 2. The length of the CDR3 is 13 residues. DNA of the CDR3: TGTGCCAGCAGCTTTCGGACAGGGGAAAAACTGTTTTTT. This translates into CASSFRTGEKLFF.

V usage is TRBV5-1 and J usage is TRBJ1-4, with a weak D call TRBD1 (6 bases). V shed 1 base and J shed 7 bases, with 14 bases lying between them. Germline V CDR1 and CDR2: SGHRS, YFSETQ. CDR3 length: 15 amino acids. CDR3 region: CASSLSGGMGEKLFF. Written as DNA, the CDR3 is TGCGCCAGCAGCTTGTCGGGGGGCATGGGTGAAAAACTGTTTTTT.

This clone is a singleton in its sample. The V and J genes are TRBV7-9 and TRBJ2-3; 7 bases are a match to TRBD2. Germline V gene lookup returns CDR1 SEHNR and CDR2 FQNEAQ (reference sequence). Unmatched junction bases numbered 12, after V lost 7 bases and J lost 2 bases. The CDR3 runs to 16 residues. The CDR3 is CASTNAASGLTDTQYF. The CDR3 nucleotides read TGTGCCAGCACCAACGCGGCTAGCGGCCTCACAGATACGCAGTATTTT.

The chain employs TRBV7-9 and TRBJ1-4, with 7 bases that match TRBD1. V was pared by 5 bases and J by 12 bases, with 21 bases of the junction left unmatched. In germline, CDR1 is SEHNR, CDR2 FQNEAQ (reference sequence). The CDR3 totals 17 residues. This chain's CDR3 is CASSPRPPGTATFELFF. As DNA, the CDR3 is TGTGCCAGCAGCCCTCGCCCCCCCGGGACAGCAACATTTGAACTGTTTTTT. Complete variable domain (other parts from reference TRBV7-9 and TRBJ1-4): DTGVSQNPRHKITKRGQNVTFRCDPISEHNRLYWYRQTLGQGPEFLTYFQNEAQLEKSRLLSDRFSAERPKGSFSTLEIQRTEQGDSAMYLCASSPRPPGTATFELFFGSGTQLSVL.

This clone occurred a few times. The rearrangement uses TRBV27 and TRBJ1-5; TRBD1 might be the D (6 bases). V shed 2 bases and J shed 4 bases, with 9 bases lying between them. The CDR3 totals 14 residues. Per germline, CDR1 MNHEY and CDR2 SMNVEV (reference sequence). The CDR3 DNA reads TGTGCCAGCAGTTTAAGGGGGTATAATCAGCCCCAGCATTTT. Encoded protein: CASSLRGYNQPQHF.

CDR3 in amino acids: CASRLTSGAGDTQYF. Here the CDR3 DNA reads TGTGCCAGCAGGCTGACTAGCGGGGCGGGAGATACGCAGTATTTT. The V gene is TRBV2, the J gene TRBJ2-3; TRBD2 matches at 11 bases. The CDR3 sequence is 15 residues long. Losses at the gene ends were 6 bases for V and 5 bases for J; bases not matched to a gene: 7. Germline values: CDR1 SNHLY, CDR2 FYNNEI.

The gene calls are TRBV15 and TRBJ2-7, with TRBD2 matching over 10 bases. Germline V CDR1 and CDR2: LNHNV, YYDKDF (reference sequence). The CDR3 covers 15 residues. With 5 bases clipped from V and 9 bases from J, the junction kept 13 bases outside the gene matches. CDR3: CATSLGLAEAEVQYF. CDR3 coding DNA: TGTGCCACCAGCTTAGGACTAGCGGAGGCGGAGGTGCAGTACTTC.

This chain links TRBV27 with TRBJ2-1; the D gene is possibly TRBD2 (5 bases). Germline CDR1 MNHEY, CDR2 SMNVEV (reference sequence). CDR3 length: 14 amino acids. The germline V and J ends were trimmed by 1 base and 10 bases, with 14 bases remaining between them. DNA of the CDR3: TGTGCCAGCAGTTTATATAACGGGATGCAGGAGCAGTTCTTC. Residues: CASSLYNGMQEQFF.

This chain connects TRBV28 to TRBJ1-2; 9 bases fit TRBD1. V was pared by 5 bases and J by 5 bases, with 3 bases of the junction left unmatched. Germline V lookup: CDR1 MDHEN, CDR2 SYDVKM. CDR3 size: 13 residues. Here the CDR3 reads CASSPDRGYGYTF. As DNA, the CDR3 is TGTGCCAGCAGTCCTGACAGGGGGTATGGCTACACCTTC.